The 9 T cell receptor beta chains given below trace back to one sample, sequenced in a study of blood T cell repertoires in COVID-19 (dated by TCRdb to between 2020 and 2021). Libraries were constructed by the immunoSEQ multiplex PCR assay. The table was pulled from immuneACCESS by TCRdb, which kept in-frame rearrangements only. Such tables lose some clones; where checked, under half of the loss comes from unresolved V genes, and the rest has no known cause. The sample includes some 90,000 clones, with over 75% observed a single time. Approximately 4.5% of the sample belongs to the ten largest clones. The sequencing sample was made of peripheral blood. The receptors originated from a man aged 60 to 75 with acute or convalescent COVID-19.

CDR3 region: CASSQGGRGLNTEAFF. In DNA form, the CDR3 reads TGCGCCAGCAGCCAAGGGGGCAGGGGGCTGAACACTGAAGCTTTCTTT. V and J are TRBV4-1 and TRBJ1-1; 8 bases line up with TRBD1. Trimming cost V 1 base and J 0 bases; bases outside gene matches: 4. Germline lookup yields CDR1 MGHRA and CDR2 YSYEKL. The CDR3 consists of 16 residues.

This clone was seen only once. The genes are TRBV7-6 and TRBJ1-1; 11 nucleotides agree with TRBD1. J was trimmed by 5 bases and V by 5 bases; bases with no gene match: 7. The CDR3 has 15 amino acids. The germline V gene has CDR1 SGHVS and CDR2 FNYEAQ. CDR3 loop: CASSVGGTGGTEAFF. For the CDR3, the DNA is TGTGCCAGCAGCGTAGGGGGGACAGGGGGGACTGAAGCTTTCTTT. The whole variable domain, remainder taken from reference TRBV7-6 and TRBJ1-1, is GAGVSQSPRYKVTKRGQDVALRCDPISGHVSLYWYRQALGQGPEFLTYFNYEAQQDKSGLPNDRFSAERPEGSISTLTIQRTEQRDSAMYRCASSVGGTGGTEAFFGQGTRLTVV.

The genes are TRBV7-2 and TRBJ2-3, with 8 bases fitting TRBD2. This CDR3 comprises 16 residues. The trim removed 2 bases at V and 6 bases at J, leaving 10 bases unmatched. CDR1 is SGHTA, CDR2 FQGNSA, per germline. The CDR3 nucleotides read TGTGCCAGCAGCTTACTGGGACTAGGGGTGGGGGATACGCAGTATTTT. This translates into CASSLLGLGVGDTQYF.

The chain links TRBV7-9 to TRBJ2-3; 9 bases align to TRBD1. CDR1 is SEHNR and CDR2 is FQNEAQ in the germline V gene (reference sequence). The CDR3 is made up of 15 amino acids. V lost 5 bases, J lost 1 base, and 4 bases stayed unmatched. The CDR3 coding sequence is TGTGCCAGCAGCCCGGGACAGGGTGGCACAGATACGCAGTATTTT. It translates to CASSPGQGGTDTQYF.

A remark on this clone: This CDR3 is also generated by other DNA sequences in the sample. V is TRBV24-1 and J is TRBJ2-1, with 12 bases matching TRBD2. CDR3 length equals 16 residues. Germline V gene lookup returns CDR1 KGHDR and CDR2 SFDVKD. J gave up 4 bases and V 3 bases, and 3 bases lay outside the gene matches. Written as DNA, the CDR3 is TGTGCCACCAGTGATCCCGGACTAGCGGGATACAATGAGCAGTTCTTC. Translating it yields CATSDPGLAGYNEQFF.

DNA for the CDR3: TGTGCCAGCAGCCAACCGGGACAGGGGGCCCAGCAGTACTTC. It specifies CASSQPGQGAQQYF. The chain uses TRBV3-1 (or the pseudogene TRBV3-2) and TRBJ2-7; 12 bases map to TRBD1. Looked up from germline, CDR1 is LGHDT and CDR2 is YNNKEL (reference sequence). The CDR3 spans 14 residues. After removal of 2 bases from V and 8 bases from J, the junction contained 4 bases not matched to a gene.

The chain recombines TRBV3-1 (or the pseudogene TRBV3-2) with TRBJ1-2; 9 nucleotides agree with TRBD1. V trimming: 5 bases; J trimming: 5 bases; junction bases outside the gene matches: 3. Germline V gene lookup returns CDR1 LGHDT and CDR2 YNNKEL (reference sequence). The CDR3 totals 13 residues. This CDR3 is CASSTGTGYGYTF. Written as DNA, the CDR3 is TGTGCCAGCAGCACCGGGACAGGGTATGGCTACACCTTC.

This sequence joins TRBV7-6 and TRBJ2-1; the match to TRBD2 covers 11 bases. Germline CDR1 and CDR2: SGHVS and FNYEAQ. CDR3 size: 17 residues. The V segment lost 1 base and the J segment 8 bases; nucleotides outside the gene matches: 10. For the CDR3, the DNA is TGTGCCAGCAGCTTAGTTTTGTTGCTAGCGGGAGGTCATGAGCAGTTCTTC. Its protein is CASSLVLLLAGGHEQFF.

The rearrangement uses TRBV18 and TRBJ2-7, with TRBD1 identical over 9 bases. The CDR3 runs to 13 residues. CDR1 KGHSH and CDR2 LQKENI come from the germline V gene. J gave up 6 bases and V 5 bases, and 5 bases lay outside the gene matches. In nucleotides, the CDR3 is TGTGCCAGCTCAGCGGACAGGGGCGGCGAGCAGTACTTC. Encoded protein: CASSADRGGEQYF.